This T cell receptor beta chain is drawn from a study of T cells of healthy individuals (dated by TCRdb to the late 2010s). Library generation was performed with 5' RACE. Data came from an Illumina MiSeq. TCRdb ran its own pipeline on the public reads, namely fastp trimming at Q25 and MiXCR clone calling, and kept in-frame beta chains. Identical CDR3 proteins give one entry, which carries the most common genes and DNA. The sample has 60,000 to 70,000 distinct CDR3 sequences on record, around 15% of them singletons. Of the sample, about 4.4% is held by the ten largest clones. This clonotype was observed a handful of times. Its antigen is unknown. Per-nucleotide qualities are absent, and no much larger clonotype sits a single base away. This TCR was sampled from a human donor in good health.

The nucleotides are TGTGCCAGCAGGCCCTACAGGGGGAAAAATTCACCCCTCCACTTT. This codes for CASRPYRGKNSPLHF. The V and J segments used are TRBV6-2 or TRBV6-3 and TRBJ1-6; TRBD1 aligns with 8 central bases. The CDR3 has 15 amino acids, counting the end cysteine and phenylalanine. Just the 45-base CDR3 DNA is kept, in frame starting at base 1. The germline V and J ends show losses of 6 bases and 7 bases respectively, and no gene match explains 8 bases of the junction. Based on the germline V gene, the CDR1 and CDR2 sequences are MNHEY and SVGEGT.